This is a list of T cell receptor beta chains from one sample in a study of shared clonotypes between healthy human individuals. Method: immunoSEQ multiplex PCR; TCRdb's copy keeps in-frame clones and lacks some. Of over a million clones listed, about 84% are singletons. The sequenced material came from memory CD4+ T cells from PBMCs. These receptors came from a man between 18 and 35 years old in good health. Some clones in this sample may be carry-over from other donors' samples. Each CDR3 is given with its conserved first and last residue. The D gene is left open where the match is weak. Some rows mark clone size as missing; the rest say once, few, many or name a class of expanded clone.

>.|many|14|TRBJ1-2|TRBV29-1
CSVRKGGENYGYTF
TGCAGCGTGAGGAAGGGAGGGGAGAACTATGGCTACACCTTC
>TRBD1|once|18|TRBJ2-7|TRBV4-3
CASSQDLSRAGQGYEQYF
TGCGCCAGCAGCCAAGATCTCTCGAGGGCGGGACAGGGCTACGAGCAGTACTTC
>TRBD1|.|16|TRBJ1-1|TRBV5-1
CASSPTTGGSHTEAFF
TGCGCCAGCAGCCCGACTACAGGGGGCAGCCACACTGAAGCTTTCTTT
>TRBD2|.|16|TRBJ2-3|TRBV5-4
CASSTGLAGVVDTQYF
TGTGCCAGCAGCACGGGACTAGCGGGAGTTGTGGATACGCAGTATTTT
>.|.|14|TRBJ1-1|TRBV7-8
CASSLVEGGGEAFF
TGTGCCAGCAGCTTAGTGGAAGGGGGGGGTGAAGCTTTCTTT
>.|.|14|TRBJ1-1|TRBV6-1
CASSEQGRDTEAFF
TGTGCCAGCAGTGAACAGGGTAGGGACACTGAAGCTTTCTTT
>.|.|10|TRBJ2-1|TRBV5-1
CASSLVEQFF
TGCGCCAGCAGCTTGGTTGAGCAGTTCTTC
>TRBD1|.|15|TRBJ2-7|TRBV9
CASSLGQGEYYEQYF
TGTGCCAGCAGCTTGGGACAGGGCGAATATTACGAGCAGTACTTC
>.|.|14|TRBJ2-7|TRBV28
CASSSRGGTYEQYF
TGTGCCAGCAGTTCCAGGGGAGGAACCTACGAGCAGTACTTC
>TRBD1|.|14|TRBJ2-7|TRBV30
CAWSIGTGGYEQYF
TGTGCCTGGAGCATAGGGACAGGGGGCTACGAGCAGTACTTC
>TRBD1|.|15|TRBJ2-2|TRBV28
CASSEPGQGTGELFF
TGTGCCAGCAGTGAACCGGGACAGGGCACCGGGGAGCTGTTTTTT
>.|.|12|TRBJ2-5|TRBV4-2
CASSHKKETQYF
TGTGCCAGCAGCCATAAAAAGGAGACCCAGTACTTC
>TRBD1|.|15|TRBJ1-5|TRBV18
CASSPQGALNQPQHF
TGTGCCAGCTCACCACAGGGGGCACTCAATCAGCCCCAGCATTTT
>.|.|15|TRBJ2-5|TRBV6-5
CASSYSRTVRETQYF
TGTGCCAGCAGTTACTCGAGGACAGTGAGAGAGACCCAGTACTTC
>.|few|13|TRBJ2-2|TRBV7-2
CASSRSGTGELFF
TGTGCCAGCAGCCGCTCGGGCACCGGGGAGCTGTTTTTT
>.|.|13|TRBJ2-2|TRBV30
CAWSVWFTGELFF
TGTGCCTGGAGTGTATGGTTTACCGGGGAGCTGTTTTTT
>.|.|17|TRBJ2-3|TRBV4-2
CASSPSGGGQPFDTQYF
TGTGCCAGCAGCCCTTCAGGGGGGGGTCAGCCATTTGATACGCAGTATTTT
>.|.|14|TRBJ2-7|TRBV14
CASSQDRVDGEQYF
TGTGCCAGCAGCCAAGATCGGGTGGACGGGGAGCAGTACTTC
>.|.|17|TRBJ2-3|TRBV5-1
CASSLGVSSRHTDTQYF
TGCGCCAGCAGCCTGGGGGTCAGCTCTAGACACACAGATACGCAGTATTTT
>TRBD1|.|17|TRBJ2-7|TRBV5-1
CASSFSPPGQGFYEQYF
TGCGCCAGCAGCTTCTCCCCCCCGGGACAGGGTTTTTACGAGCAGTACTTC
>TRBD2|.|18|TRBJ2-1|TRBV19
CASSVISRGLAAYNEQFF
TGTGCCAGTAGTGTTATATCTCGGGGACTAGCGGCCTACAATGAGCAGTTCTTC
>.|.|15|TRBJ2-7|TRBV6-1
CASSVRDGNSYEQYF
TGTGCCAGCAGTGTCCGGGACGGGAACTCCTACGAGCAGTACTTC
>TRBD2|.|14|TRBJ2-3|TRBV10-3
CAISESGLANTQYF
TGTGCCATCAGTGAGTCCGGACTAGCGAATACGCAGTATTTT
>.|few|12|TRBJ1-2|TRBV5-6
CASSPSGYGYTF
TGTGCCAGCAGCCCTTCGGGCTATGGCTACACCTTC
>TRBD1|.|16|TRBJ1-1|TRBV5-1
CASSLGGQELGAEAFF
TGCGCCAGCAGCTTAGGAGGACAGGAGCTAGGAGCTGAAGCTTTCTTT
>TRBD2|.|14|TRBJ2-7|TRBV18
CASSSGLAGVEQYF
TGTGCCAGCTCATCGGGACTAGCGGGAGTCGAGCAGTACTTC
>TRBD2|.|15|TRBJ2-7|TRBV28
CASSGRLAGVYEQYF
TGTGCCAGCAGTGGAAGACTAGCGGGAGTCTACGAGCAGTACTTC
>.|.|13|TRBJ2-1|TRBV7-2
CASSCRDCNEQFF
TGTGCCAGCAGCTGTAGGGACTGCAATGAGCAGTTCTTC
>.|.|14|TRBJ1-3|TRBV28
CAISGGRGGNTIYF
TGTGCCATCTCCGGGGGTAGGGGTGGAAACACCATATATTTT
>.|.|18|TRBJ2-5|TRBV27
CASSLDRPAGKYQETQYF
TGTGCCAGCAGTTTAGACCGGCCCGCGGGCAAGTACCAAGAGACCCAGTACTTC
>.|.|14|TRBJ2-5|TRBV28
CASSFRRSQATQYF
TGTGCCAGCAGTTTTCGGCGAAGTCAGGCCACCCAGTACTTC